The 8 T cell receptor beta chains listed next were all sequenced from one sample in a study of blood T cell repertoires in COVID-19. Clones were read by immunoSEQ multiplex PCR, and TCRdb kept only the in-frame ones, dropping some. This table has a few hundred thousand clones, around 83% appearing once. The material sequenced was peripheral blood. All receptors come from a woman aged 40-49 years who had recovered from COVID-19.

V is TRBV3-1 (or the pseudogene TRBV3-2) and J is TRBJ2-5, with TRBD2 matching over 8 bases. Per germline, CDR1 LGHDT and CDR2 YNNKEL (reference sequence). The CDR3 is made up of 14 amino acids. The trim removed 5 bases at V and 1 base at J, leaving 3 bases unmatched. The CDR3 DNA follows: TGTGCCAGCAGCTCTCTAGCGGGCCAAGAGACCCAGTACTTC. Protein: CASSSLAGQETQYF.

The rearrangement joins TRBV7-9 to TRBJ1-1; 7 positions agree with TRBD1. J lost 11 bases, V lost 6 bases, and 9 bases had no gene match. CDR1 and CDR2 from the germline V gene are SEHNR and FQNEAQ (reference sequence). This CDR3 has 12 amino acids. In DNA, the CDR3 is TGTGCCAGCAGATTAACAGGGGCTGCGGCTTTCTTT. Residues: CASRLTGAAAFF.

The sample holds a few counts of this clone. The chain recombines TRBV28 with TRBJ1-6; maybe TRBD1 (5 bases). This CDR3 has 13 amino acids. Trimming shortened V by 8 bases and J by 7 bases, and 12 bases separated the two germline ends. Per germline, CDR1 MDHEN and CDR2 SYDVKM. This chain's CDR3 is CASQDSNNSPLHF. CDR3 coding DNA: TGTGCCAGCCAAGACAGTAACAATTCACCCCTCCACTTT.

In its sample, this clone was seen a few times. The DNA for the CDR3 is TGTGCCATCAGTATACGACAGGTAGGCACTGAAGCTTTCTTT. Translating gives CAISIRQVGTEAFF. This chain joins TRBV10-3 and TRBJ1-1; tentative D call: TRBD1 (6 bases). V dropped 5 bases and J dropped 4 bases, with 14 bases sitting between them. CDR3 size: 14 residues. The V gene's germline CDR1 is ENHRY and CDR2 SYGVKD.

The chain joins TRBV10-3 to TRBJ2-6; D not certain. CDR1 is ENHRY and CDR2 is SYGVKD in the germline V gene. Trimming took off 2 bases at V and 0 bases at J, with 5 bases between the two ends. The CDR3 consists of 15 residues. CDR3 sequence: CAISETDSGANVLTF. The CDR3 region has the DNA TGTGCCATCAGTGAGACAGACTCTGGGGCCAACGTCCTGACTTTC.

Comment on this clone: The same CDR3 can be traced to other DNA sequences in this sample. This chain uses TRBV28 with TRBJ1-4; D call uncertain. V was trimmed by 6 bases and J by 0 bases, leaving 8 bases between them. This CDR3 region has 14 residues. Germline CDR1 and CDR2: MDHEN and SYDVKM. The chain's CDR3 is CASSPGTTNEKLFF. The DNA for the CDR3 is TGTGCCAGCAGCCCCGGGACAACTAATGAAAAACTGTTTTTT.

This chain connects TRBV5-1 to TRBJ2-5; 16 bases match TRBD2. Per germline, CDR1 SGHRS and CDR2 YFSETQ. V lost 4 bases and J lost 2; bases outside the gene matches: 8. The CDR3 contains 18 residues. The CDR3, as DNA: TGCGCCAGCAGCATTCCCGGGACTAGCGGGGGGGCTCAAGAGACCCAGTACTTC. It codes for CASSIPGTSGGAQETQYF. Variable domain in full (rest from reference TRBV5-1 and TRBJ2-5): KAGVTQTPRYLIKTRGQQVTLSCSPISGHRSVSWYQQTPGQGLQFLFEYFSETQRNKGNFPGRFSGRQFSNSRSEMNVSTLELGDSALYLCASSIPGTSGGAQETQYFGPGTRLLVL.

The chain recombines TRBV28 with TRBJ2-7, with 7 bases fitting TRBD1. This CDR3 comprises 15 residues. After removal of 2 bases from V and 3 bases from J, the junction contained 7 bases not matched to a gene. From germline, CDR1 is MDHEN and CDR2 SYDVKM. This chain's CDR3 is CASSLGTAKHYEQYF. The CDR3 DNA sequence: TGTGCCAGCAGTTTAGGGACAGCAAAACACTACGAGCAGTACTTC.